The entry below describes one T cell receptor (beta chain). Its antigen remains undetermined. Given the absence of the conserved phenylalanine or tryptophan at the CDR3 end, a read error is likely. The DNA is left out, because the CDR3 cannot be placed on it with certainty; the CDR3 is given as TCRdb lists it. The sample originates from a study of OX40 agonist ivuxolimab in advanced cancers. Concerning the study at large: Ivuxolimab was a fully human IgG2 agonistic monoclonal antibody targeting the costimulatory receptor OX40 (CD134). The point of sequencing TCRbeta in the periphery was to test whether ivuxolimab changed TCR sequence diversity and drove clonal T-cell expansion. Of the approximately 50 patients in dose escalation, approximately 20 had hepatocellular carcinoma, about 15 had melanoma, 9 had renal cell carcinoma and 9 had head and neck cancer. The paper describes the monotherapy dose-escalation part (N ≈ 52 patients) of the phase I trial of ivuxolimab. Patients were allowed to have had prior anti-PD-1, anti-PD-L1 or anti-CTLA-4 therapy, and about 40% of the dose-escalation patients had been treated with checkpoint inhibitors. Partial responses occurred in three dose-escalation patients: two with cutaneous melanoma and one with hepatocellular carcinoma. A male proportion of roughly 85% and a mean age of 60 years, ranging from roughly 23 to 79, were recorded for the dose-escalation cohort. Intravenous ivuxolimab was administered to patients every 2 weeks at six dose levels: 0.01, 0.1, 0.3, 1.5, 3 and 10 mg/kg. Points the paper makes about the study in general: Low levels of normalized T-cell clonal expansion were also seen in some patients who did not respond. After ivuxolimab, more expanded clones were found on average in CD8+ T cells than in CD4+ T cells. The antigen specificity of the peripheral T cells that underwent clonal expansion was not determined. In the 0.1-3.0 mg/kg groups, partial responders had among the lowest normalized peripheral clonal expansion, particularly in CD8+ T cells. At doses from 0.1 to 3.0 mg/kg, clonal expansion was seen in both CD4+ and CD8+ blood T cells between baseline and week 6.

Genomic DNA was extracted from sorted cells for sequencing of the TCRbeta CDR3 region. The immunoSEQ Assay was used for sequencing of TCRbeta CDR3 regions. TCRdb retrieved this table from immuneACCESS and kept in-frame rearrangements only. Not all clones are present; in checked studies, unresolved V genes account for under half, and no reason is known for the remainder. For this sample there are 55,000 to 70,000 clones; roughly 82% appear just once. Around 2.7% of the sample is in the top ten clones. Ends included, the CDR3 has 12 residues. Based on the germline V gene, the CDR1 and CDR2 sequences are SNHLY and FYNNEI. Patients with autoimmune disease history or receiving systemic immunosuppression were excluded from the trial. Peripheral blood for TCR sequencing was collected from all dose cohorts at baseline, on cycle 4 day 1, and on cycle 7 day 1. Samples were obtained from an open-label, multicenter, first-in-human phase I dose-escalation trial of ivuxolimab. Adults with locally advanced or metastatic melanoma, renal cell carcinoma, hepatocellular carcinoma or head and neck squamous cell carcinoma were enrolled in the trial. Before TCR sequencing, CD4+ and CD8+ T cells were separately sorted from peripheral blood.

In this chain, TRBV2 is recombined with TRBJ2-3; no check of the table's D call, TRBD2, against the DNA was made. The specimen comprised CD4+ or CD8+ T cells sorted from blood, sampled in a trial of the OX40 agonist ivuxolimab. This sequence originates from an adult with an advanced solid tumor such as melanoma, head and neck, liver or kidney cancer. This receptor has the CDR3 CASSRTSGGPAL.